One and the same sample provided the 13 T cell receptor beta chains below, sequenced in a study of T-cell reconstitution after alpha-beta-depleted transplantation in children. Unique molecular identifiers were incorporated during preparation of the TCRbeta library. Using its own MiXCR run on the PCR reads, TCRdb lists one record per CDR3 protein. The data contain 95,000 to 120,000 distinct CDR3 sequences, almost 6.5% of them singletons. The input for sequencing was PBMCs, mostly from graft donor cells, taken 360 days after TCRalphabeta/CD19-depleted stem cell transplant. The receptors were sampled from a male patient aged 2-10 years who had a stem cell transplant for acute lymphoblastic leukemia, so the T cells may come from the graft donor.

This clonotype has only a few counts. This chain connects TRBV7-9 to TRBJ1-1, with 10 nucleotides matching TRBD1. CDR3 length equals 16 residues. Trimming removed 5 bases from V and 0 bases from J; junction bases left unmatched: 6. Germline V gene lookup returns CDR1 SEHNR and CDR2 FQNEAQ (reference sequence). CDR3 sequence (DNA): TGTGCCAGCAGCCCGCGACAGGGGGCATTGAACACTGAAGCTTTCTTT. This encodes CASSPRQGALNTEAFF.

This clonotype occurred a few times. The genes are TRBV6-2 or TRBV6-3 and TRBJ1-5; the match to TRBD1 covers 7 bases. Germline-derived CDR1 and CDR2 are MNHEY and SVGEGT. The CDR3 sequence is 14 residues long. The ends lost 6 bases at V and 4 bases at J; junction bases unmatched: 6. For the CDR3, the DNA is TGTGCCAGCAGCCAAGGGGACAGAAATCAGCCCCAGCATTTT. Protein product: CASSQGDRNQPQHF.

In its sample, this clonotype was seen many times. The V gene is TRBV29-1, the J gene TRBJ2-2, with a tentative D call TRBD2 (6 bases). Trimming shortened V by 6 bases and J by 1 base, and 12 bases separated the two germline ends. The CDR3 has 14 residues. Per germline, CDR1 SQVTM and CDR2 ANQGSEA. CDR3 amino acids: CSVPGVMNTGELFF. The CDR3 DNA sequence: TGCAGCGTCCCGGGGGTCATGAACACCGGGGAGCTGTTTTTT.

The chain carries TRBV11-2 and TRBJ1-6, with TRBD1 as a possible D gene (5 bases). V was clipped by 0 bases and J by 6 bases, with 12 bases between them. This CDR3 is 16 amino acids long. Germline CDR1 is SGHAT and CDR2 is FQNNGV. This CDR3 reads CASSLDPGTLNSPLHF. The CDR3 DNA sequence: TGTGCCAGCAGCTTAGATCCGGGGACGCTTAATTCACCCCTCCACTTT.

Ten or more counts support this clonotype. The chain combines TRBV15 with TRBJ1-5; D uncertain. CDR1 is LNHNV, CDR2 YYDKDF, per germline (reference sequence). The CDR3 covers 14 residues. The ends were cut back, 2 bases at V and 7 bases at J, with 12 bases in the middle. CDR3 sequence reads: CATSRPSGKQPQHF. CDR3 nucleotides: TGTGCCACCAGCAGACCTTCTGGGAAGCAGCCCCAGCATTTT.

This clonotype has a handful of counts. The DNA for the CDR3 is TGTGCCAGCACCTTGGAAGGGAACACCGGGGAGCTGTTTTTT. Its protein product is CASTLEGNTGELFF. The chain combines TRBV28 with TRBJ2-2; no firm D call. Trimming pared 7 bases from V and 1 base from J, leaving 10 bases between. Germline V CDR1 and CDR2: MDHEN, SYDVKM. This CDR3 has 14 residues.

The J gene is TRBJ2-5, the V gene TRBV11-2; tentative D call: TRBD1 (6 bases). The CDR3 contains 15 residues. Germline assignment: CDR1 SGHAT and CDR2 FQNNGV. Trimming shortened V by 5 bases and J by 5 bases, and 18 bases separated the two germline ends. CDR3 in amino acids: CASSVGDRLGETQYF. CDR3 sequence (DNA): TGTGCCAGCAGCGTAGGCGACAGGCTGGGTGAGACCCAGTACTTC.

This clonotype was seen a few times. The V gene is TRBV7-9, the J gene TRBJ1-1; the D is unclear. The germline V and J ends were trimmed by 3 bases and 3 bases, with 14 bases remaining between them. The V gene's germline CDR1 is SEHNR and CDR2 FQNEAQ (reference sequence). The CDR3 is 15 residues long. This chain's CDR3 is CASSFLYPRDTEAFF. In DNA, the CDR3 is TGTGCCAGCAGCTTTTTATACCCCCGGGACACTGAAGCTTTCTTT.

In its sample, this clonotype was seen many times. The chain employs TRBV12-3 or TRBV12-4 and TRBJ2-3; possibly TRBD1 for D (6 bases). The V gene lost 2 bases and the J gene lost 3 bases, with 9 bases spanning the gap. The CDR3 is 14 residues long. CDR3 amino acids: CASSLNRETDTQYF. CDR3 in DNA: TGTGCCAGCAGTTTAAACAGGGAGACAGATACGCAGTATTTT.

This clonotype was counted at least ten times. The chain carries TRBV29-1 and TRBJ2-1, with 8 nucleotides matching TRBD2. Germline CDR1 and CDR2: SQVTM and ANQGSEA. The trim removed 2 bases at V and 3 bases at J, leaving 3 bases unmatched. The CDR3 is 14 residues long. DNA for the CDR3: TGCAGCGTTGAACGCGGGGGGAACTACAATGAGCAGTTCTTC. Translating it yields CSVERGGNYNEQFF.

This clonotype has a handful of counts. The V and J genes are TRBV6-2 or TRBV6-3 and TRBJ1-6; D perhaps matches TRBD1 (6 bases). The germline V and J ends were trimmed by 4 bases and 10 bases, with 14 bases remaining between them. The CDR3 loop spans 14 amino acids. The germline V gene has CDR1 MNHEY and CDR2 SVGEGT. DNA for the CDR3: TGTGCCAGCAGTTCTCGGGGGGGCCGATCACCCCTCCACTTT. Translation: CASSSRGGRSPLHF.

The sample holds many counts of this clonotype. This chain connects TRBV27 to TRBJ1-2; possible D gene TRBD1, 6 bases. The germline V gene encodes CDR1 MNHEY and CDR2 SMNVEV (reference sequence). Trimming stripped 4 bases from V and 8 bases from J, with 14 bases between. The CDR3 length is 13 residues. The CDR3 protein is CASSSTGLGGYTF. CDR3 sequence (DNA): TGTGCCAGCAGTTCCACAGGGCTGGGCGGCTACACCTTC.

This clonotype was picked up many times. The V and J genes are TRBV5-1 and TRBJ1-1, with 7 positions matching TRBD1. Looked up from germline, CDR1 is SGHRS and CDR2 is YFSETQ. The CDR3 loop spans 16 amino acids. J lost 1 base, V lost 7 bases, and 13 bases had no gene match. The CDR3 protein is CASVLHNRGANTEAFF. The CDR3 DNA is TGCGCCAGCGTCCTGCATAACAGGGGTGCGAACACTGAAGCTTTCTTT.